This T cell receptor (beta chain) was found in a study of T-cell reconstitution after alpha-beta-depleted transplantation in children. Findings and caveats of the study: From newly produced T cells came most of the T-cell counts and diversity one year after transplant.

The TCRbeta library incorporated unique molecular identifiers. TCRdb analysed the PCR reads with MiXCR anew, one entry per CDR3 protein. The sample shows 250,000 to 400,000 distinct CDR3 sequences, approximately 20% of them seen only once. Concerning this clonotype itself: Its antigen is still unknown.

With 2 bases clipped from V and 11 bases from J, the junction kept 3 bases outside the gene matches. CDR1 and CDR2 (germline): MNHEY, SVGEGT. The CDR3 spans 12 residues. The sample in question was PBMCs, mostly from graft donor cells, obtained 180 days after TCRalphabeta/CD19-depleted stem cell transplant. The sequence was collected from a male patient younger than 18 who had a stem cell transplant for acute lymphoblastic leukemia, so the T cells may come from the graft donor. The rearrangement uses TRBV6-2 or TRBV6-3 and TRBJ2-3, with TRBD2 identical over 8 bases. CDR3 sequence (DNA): TGTGCCAGCAGTTACGCGGCGGGGGGGCAGTATTTT. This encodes CASSYAAGGQYF.